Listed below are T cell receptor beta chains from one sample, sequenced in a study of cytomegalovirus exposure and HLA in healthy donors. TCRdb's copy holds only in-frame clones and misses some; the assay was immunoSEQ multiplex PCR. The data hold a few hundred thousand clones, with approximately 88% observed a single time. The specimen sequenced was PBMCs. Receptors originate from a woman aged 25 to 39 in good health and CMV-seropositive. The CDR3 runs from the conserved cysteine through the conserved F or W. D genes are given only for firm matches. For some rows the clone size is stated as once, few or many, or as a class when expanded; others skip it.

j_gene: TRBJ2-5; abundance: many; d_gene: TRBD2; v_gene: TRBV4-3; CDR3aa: CASSRNKGEGETQYF; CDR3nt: TGCGCCAGCAGCCGCAACAAAGGGGAGGGAGAGACCCAGTACTTC
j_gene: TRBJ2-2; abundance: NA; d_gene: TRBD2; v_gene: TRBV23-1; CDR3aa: CASSHEGEGSGELFF; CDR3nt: TGCGCCAGCAGTCATGAAGGGGAGGGTTCCGGGGAGCTGTTTTTT
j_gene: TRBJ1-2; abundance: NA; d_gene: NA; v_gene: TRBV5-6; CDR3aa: CASSLSGREYERVGYTF; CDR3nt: TGTGCCAGCAGCTTGAGCGGCCGGGAATATGAACGGGTGGGCTACACCTTC
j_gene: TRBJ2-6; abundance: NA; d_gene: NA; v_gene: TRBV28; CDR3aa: CASSKGERSSGANVLTF; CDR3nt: TGTGCCAGCAGTAAGGGGGAGCGGAGCTCTGGGGCCAACGTCCTGACTTTC
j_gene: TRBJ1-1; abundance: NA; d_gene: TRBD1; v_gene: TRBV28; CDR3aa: CASSLGQRNTEAFF; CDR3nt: TGTGCCAGCAGTTTGGGACAGCGGAACACTGAAGCTTTCTTT
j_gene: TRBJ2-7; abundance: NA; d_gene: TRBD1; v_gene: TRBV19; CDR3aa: CASSRYSQGAYEQYF; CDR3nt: TGTGCCAGTAGTAGGTACTCTCAGGGGGCCTACGAGCAGTACTTC
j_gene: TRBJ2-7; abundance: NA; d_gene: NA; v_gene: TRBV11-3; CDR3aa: CASSLGPSYEQYF; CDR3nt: TGTGCCAGCAGCTTAGGTCCCTCCTACGAGCAGTACTTC
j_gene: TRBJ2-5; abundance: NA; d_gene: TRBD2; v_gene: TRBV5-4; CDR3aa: CASSALAGGVGETQYF; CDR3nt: TGTGCCAGCAGTGCGCTGGCGGGAGGCGTTGGAGAGACCCAGTACTTC
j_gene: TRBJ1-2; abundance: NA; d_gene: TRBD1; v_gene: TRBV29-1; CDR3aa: CSVELTGGYGYTF; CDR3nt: TGCAGCGTTGAACTTACAGGGGGCTATGGCTACACCTTC
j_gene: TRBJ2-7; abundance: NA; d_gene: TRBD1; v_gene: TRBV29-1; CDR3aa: CSVESDRGYEQYF; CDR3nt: TGCAGCGTTGAATCGGACAGGGGCTACGAGCAGTACTTC
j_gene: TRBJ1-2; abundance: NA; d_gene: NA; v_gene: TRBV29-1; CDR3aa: CSVVGGGHYGYTF; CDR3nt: TGCAGCGTTGTAGGGGGAGGGCACTATGGCTACACCTTC
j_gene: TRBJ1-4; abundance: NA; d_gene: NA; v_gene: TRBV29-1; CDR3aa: CSGKVGTGEKLFF; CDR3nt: TGCAGCGGAAAGGTCGGGACCGGTGAAAAACTGTTTTTT
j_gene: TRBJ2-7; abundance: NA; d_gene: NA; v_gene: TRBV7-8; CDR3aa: CASSSRRERGHEQYF; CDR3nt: TGTGCCAGCAGCTCCAGGAGAGAGAGGGGACACGAGCAGTACTTC
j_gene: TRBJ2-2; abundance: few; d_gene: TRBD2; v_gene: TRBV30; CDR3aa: CAWRLAGGNTGELFF; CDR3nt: TGTGCCTGGAGACTAGCGGGAGGGAACACCGGGGAGCTGTTTTTT
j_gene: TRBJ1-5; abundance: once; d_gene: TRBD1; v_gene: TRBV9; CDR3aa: CASSAGTDDQPQHF; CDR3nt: TGTGCCAGCAGCGCCGGGACAGATGATCAGCCCCAGCATTTT
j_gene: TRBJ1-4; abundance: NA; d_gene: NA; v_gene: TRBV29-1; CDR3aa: CSVGGSSLNEKLFF; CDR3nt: TGCAGCGTTGGAGGGTCCTCTCTAAATGAAAAACTGTTTTTT
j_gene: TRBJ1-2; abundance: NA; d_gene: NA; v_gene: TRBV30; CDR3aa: CAWSVSESYGYTF; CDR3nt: TGTGCCTGGAGTGTGAGTGAGAGCTATGGCTACACCTTC
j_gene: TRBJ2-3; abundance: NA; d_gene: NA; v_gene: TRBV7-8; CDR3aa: CASSLAHADTQYF; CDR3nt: TGTGCCAGCAGCTTAGCGCACGCAGATACGCAGTATTTT
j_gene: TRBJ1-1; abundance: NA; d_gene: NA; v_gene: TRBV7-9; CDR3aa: CASMDPQANTEAFF; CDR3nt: TGTGCCAGCATGGACCCACAGGCTAACACTGAAGCTTTCTTT
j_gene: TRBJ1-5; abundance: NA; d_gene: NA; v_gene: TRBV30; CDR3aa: CAWSIGTGHQPQHF; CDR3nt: TGTGCCTGGAGTATCGGCACAGGGCATCAGCCCCAGCATTTT
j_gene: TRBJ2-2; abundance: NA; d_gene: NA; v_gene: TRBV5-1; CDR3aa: CASSPNTGTGRGELFF; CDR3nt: TGCGCCAGCAGCCCTAATACAGGGACCGGCCGGGGGGAGCTGTTTTTT
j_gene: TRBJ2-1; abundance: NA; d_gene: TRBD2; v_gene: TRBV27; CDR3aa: CASSWGPGLAENEQFF; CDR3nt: TGTGCCAGCAGTTGGGGTCCGGGACTAGCGGAGAATGAGCAGTTCTTC
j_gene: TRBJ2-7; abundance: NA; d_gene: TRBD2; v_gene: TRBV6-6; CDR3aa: CASKVGRKKYEQYF; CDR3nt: TGTGCCAGCAAAGTCGGGAGGAAAAAGTACGAGCAGTACTTC
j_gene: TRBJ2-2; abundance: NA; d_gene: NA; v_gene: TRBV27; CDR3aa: CASRLQRNTGELFF; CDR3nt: TGTGCCAGCAGATTACAGAGGAACACCGGGGAGCTGTTTTTT
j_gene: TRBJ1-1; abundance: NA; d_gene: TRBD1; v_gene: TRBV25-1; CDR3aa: CASSIRGQGRTEAFF; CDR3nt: TGTGCCAGCAGTATCAGGGGGCAAGGACGCACTGAAGCTTTCTTT
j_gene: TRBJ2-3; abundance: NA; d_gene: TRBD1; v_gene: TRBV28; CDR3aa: CASSPEQGADTQYF; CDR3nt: TGTGCCAGCAGTCCAGAGCAGGGGGCAGATACGCAGTATTTT
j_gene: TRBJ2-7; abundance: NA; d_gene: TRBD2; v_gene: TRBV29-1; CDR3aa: CSVEDGTSGNHEQYF; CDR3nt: TGCAGCGTTGAAGATGGCACTAGCGGGAACCACGAGCAGTACTTC
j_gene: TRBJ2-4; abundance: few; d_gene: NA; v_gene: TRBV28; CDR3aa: CASSFADRENIQYF; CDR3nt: TGTGCCAGCAGTTTTGCGGACAGAGAAAACATTCAGTACTTC
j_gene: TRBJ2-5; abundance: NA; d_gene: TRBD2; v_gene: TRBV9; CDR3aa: CASSAGTSDLQTQYF; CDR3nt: TGTGCCAGCAGCGCGGGGACTAGCGATCTACAGACCCAGTACTTC
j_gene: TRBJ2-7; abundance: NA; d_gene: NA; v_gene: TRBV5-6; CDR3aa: CASSLMTPAYEQYF; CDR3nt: TGTGCCAGCAGCTTGATGACACCCGCCTACGAGCAGTACTTC
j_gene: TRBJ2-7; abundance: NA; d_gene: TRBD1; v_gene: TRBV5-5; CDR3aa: CASRGAGTGSYEQYF; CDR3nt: TGTGCCAGCAGAGGGGCCGGGACAGGCTCCTACGAGCAGTACTTC
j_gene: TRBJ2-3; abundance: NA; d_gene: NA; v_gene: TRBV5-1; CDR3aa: CASSFDGRDTQYF; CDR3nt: TGCGCCAGCAGCTTTGACGGGCGGGATACGCAGTATTTT
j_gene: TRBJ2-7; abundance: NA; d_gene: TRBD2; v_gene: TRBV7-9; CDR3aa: CASSSPGLAGARYEQYF; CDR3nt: TGTGCCAGCAGCTCGCCGGGACTAGCGGGAGCACGCTACGAGCAGTACTTC
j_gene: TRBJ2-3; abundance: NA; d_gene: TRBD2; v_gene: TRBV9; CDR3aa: CASSALSGRSDTQYF; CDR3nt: TGTGCCAGCAGCGCCCTCAGCGGGAGATCAGATACGCAGTATTTT
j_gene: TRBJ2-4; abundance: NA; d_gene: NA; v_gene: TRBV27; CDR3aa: CASSLRGRLAKNIQYF; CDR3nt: TGTGCCAGCAGTTTAAGGGGCAGACTAGCCAAAAACATTCAGTACTTC
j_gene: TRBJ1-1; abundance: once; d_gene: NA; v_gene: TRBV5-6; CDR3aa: CASSLLGTEAFF; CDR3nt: TGTGCCAGCAGCTTGCTTGGCACTGAAGCTTTCTTT
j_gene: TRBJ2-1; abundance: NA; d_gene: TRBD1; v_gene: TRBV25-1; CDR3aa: CASSLARGLINEQFF; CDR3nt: TGTGCCAGCAGTCTTGCCAGGGGGCTAATCAATGAGCAGTTCTTC
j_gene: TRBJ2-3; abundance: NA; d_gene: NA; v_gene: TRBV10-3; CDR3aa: CATGDGGPDTQYF; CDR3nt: TGTGCCACCGGGGACGGGGGCCCAGATACGCAGTATTTT
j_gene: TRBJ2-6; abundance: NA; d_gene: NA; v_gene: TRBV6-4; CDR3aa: CASSESPSGANVLTF; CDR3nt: TGTGCCAGCAGTGAATCACCCTCTGGGGCCAACGTCCTGACTTTC
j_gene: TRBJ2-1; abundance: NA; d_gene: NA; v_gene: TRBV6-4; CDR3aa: CASSDVADPYNEQFF; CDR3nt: TGTGCCAGCAGTGACGTCGCCGACCCCTACAATGAGCAGTTCTTC
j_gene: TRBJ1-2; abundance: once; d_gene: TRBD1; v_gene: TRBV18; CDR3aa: CASSLDPGQNYGYTF; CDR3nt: TGTGCCAGCTCACTAGATCCGGGACAGAACTATGGCTACACCTTC
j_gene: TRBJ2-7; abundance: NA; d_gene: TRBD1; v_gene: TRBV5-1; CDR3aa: CASSPNRQGRTYEQYF; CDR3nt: TGCGCCAGCAGCCCAAATAGACAGGGCCGGACGTACGAGCAGTACTTC
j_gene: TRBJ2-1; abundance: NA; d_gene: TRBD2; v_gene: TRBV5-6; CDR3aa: CASSLAGGRNEQFF; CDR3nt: TGTGCCAGCAGCTTAGCGGGAGGCCGGAATGAGCAGTTCTTC
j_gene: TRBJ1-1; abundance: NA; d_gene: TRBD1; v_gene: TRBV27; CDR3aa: CASKWGRGRLIMNTEAFF; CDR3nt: TGTGCCAGCAAGTGGGGCAGGGGGAGACTTATAATGAACACTGAAGCTTTCTTT
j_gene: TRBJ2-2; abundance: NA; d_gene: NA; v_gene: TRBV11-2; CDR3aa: CASSLTRGNTGELFF; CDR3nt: TGTGCCAGCAGCTTAACGCGGGGGAACACCGGGGAGCTGTTTTTT
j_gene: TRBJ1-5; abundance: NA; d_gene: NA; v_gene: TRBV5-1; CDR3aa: CASSLGPLQDNQPQHF; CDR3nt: TGCGCCAGCAGCTTGGGGCCACTGCAAGACAATCAGCCCCAGCATTTT
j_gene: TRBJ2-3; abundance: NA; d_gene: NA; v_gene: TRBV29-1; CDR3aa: CSVVFTDTQYF; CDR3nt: TGCAGCGTTGTATTCACAGATACGCAGTATTTT
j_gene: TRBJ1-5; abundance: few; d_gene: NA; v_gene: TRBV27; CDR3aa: CASSFLGPSNQPQHF; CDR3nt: TGTGCCAGCAGTTTTTTGGGCCCTAGCAATCAGCCCCAGCATTTT
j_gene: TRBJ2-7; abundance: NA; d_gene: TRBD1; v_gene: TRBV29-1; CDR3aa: CSVVRDSYEQYF; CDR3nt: TGCAGCGTTGTCCGGGACAGCTACGAGCAGTACTTC
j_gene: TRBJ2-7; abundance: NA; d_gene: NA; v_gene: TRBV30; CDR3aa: CAWSAGYEQYF; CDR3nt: TGTGCCTGGTCCGCCGGCTACGAGCAGTACTTC
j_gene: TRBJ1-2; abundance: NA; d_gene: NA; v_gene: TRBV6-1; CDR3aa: CASSENPGDGYTF; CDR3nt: TGTGCCAGCAGTGAGAATCCAGGGGATGGCTACACCTTC
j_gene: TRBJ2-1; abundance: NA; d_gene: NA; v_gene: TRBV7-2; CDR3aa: CASSLWNEQFF; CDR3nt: TGTGCCAGCAGCTTATGGAATGAGCAGTTCTTC
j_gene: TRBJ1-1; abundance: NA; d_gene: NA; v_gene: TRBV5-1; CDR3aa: CASSLAAVVYGTNTEAFF; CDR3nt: TGCGCCAGCAGCTTGGCCGCGGTAGTTTACGGAACGAACACTGAAGCTTTCTTT